This T cell receptor beta chain was identified in a study of cytomegalovirus exposure and HLA in healthy donors. This CDR3 is 17 amino acids long. The J segment lost 4 bases and the V segment lost 7 bases, leaving 17 bases of the junction unmatched. Germline V gene lookup returns CDR1 SGHTA and CDR2 FQGNSA. Sequencing used immunoSEQ multiplex PCR; TCRdb keeps in-frame clones, though not all of them. Among about 50,000 clones listed, roughly 93% were seen once. Sequencing was carried out using PBMCs. The rearrangement uses TRBV7-2 and TRBJ2-3; 7 bases are a match to TRBD1. The sequence derives from a man between 18 and 29 years old in good health and CMV-seronegative. CDR3 DNA sequence: TGTGCCAGCACCCGATTGGCGTTCGGGACAGCTCCAGATACGCAGTATTTT. As protein: CASTRLAFGTAPDTQYF.